Presented here are 27 T cell receptor beta chains from one specimen sequenced in a study of post-analysis software for immune sequencing data. Their recognized antigens are unknown. Unique molecular identifiers tagged the TCR beta cDNA libraries. TCRdb independently ran MiXCR on the PCR reads; one entry per CDR3 protein. This sample has about 500,000 distinct CDR3 sequences, with nearly 45% found just once. General observations from the study: Elevated frequency relative to controls characterized 4 or 5 TRBV segments in patients, TRBV5-6, TRBV5-1 and TRBV20-1 among them.

What was sequenced was blood. The source of these receptors is a girl under 18 with multiple sclerosis.

This sequence joins TRBV9 and TRBJ2-7, with 7 bases aligning to TRBD1. The V gene end was trimmed by 4 bases and the J gene end by 6 bases; junction bases not matched to a gene: 4. Germline lookup yields CDR1 SGDLS and CDR2 YYNGEE. The CDR3 totals 12 residues. CDR3 in amino acids: CASSPTGSEQYF. The CDR3 nucleotides read TGTGCCAGCAGCCCGACAGGGAGCGAGCAGTACTTC.

This clonotype was seen at least ten times. The rearrangement links TRBV20-1 to TRBJ2-7; 12 bases map to TRBD2. CDR3 length: 14 amino acids. The V segment lost 5 bases and the J segment 2 bases; nucleotides outside the gene matches: 4. Germline CDR1 reads DFQATT; CDR2 reads SNEGSKA (reference sequence). The CDR3 DNA is TGCAGTGCTGTTCTAGCGGGAGGGCCCTACGAGCAGTACTTC. As protein: CSAVLAGGPYEQYF.

As concerns this clonotype: One junction end disagrees with the germline gene, perhaps due to a read error. The chain combines TRBV3-1 with TRBJ1-2, with a weak D call TRBD1 (5 bases). The CDR3 runs 15 residues. From germline, CDR1 is LGHDT and CDR2 YNNKEL (reference sequence). The CDR3 sequence is CASGQEAGLDYGYTF. The CDR3, as DNA: TGTGCCAGCGGCCAAGAAGCAGGGCTGGACTATGGCTACACCTTC.

The V call is TRBV5-6, the J call TRBJ2-4, with D possibly being TRBD1 or TRBD2 (5 bases each). The CDR3 loop spans 16 amino acids. V lost 4 bases, J lost 13 bases, and 27 bases lay in between. Germline values: CDR1 SGHDT, CDR2 YYEEEE. The CDR3 DNA reads as TGTGCCAGCAGCCCCGGATCTCTCGGGCCTCAAGGGGAGCAGTACTTC. It specifies CASSPGSLGPQGEQYF. Together with reference TRBV5-6 and TRBJ2-4, the CDR3 gives the full variable domain: DAGVTQSPTHLIKTRGQQVTLRCSPKSGHDTVSWYQQALGQGPQFIFQYYEEEERQRGNFPDRFSGHQFPNYSSELNVNALLLGDSALYLCASSPGSLGPQGEQYFGAGTRLSVL.

The chain employs TRBV3-1 and TRBJ1-2; D is perhaps TRBD1 (5 bases). The CDR3 runs to 16 residues. Trimming removed 1 base from V and 4 bases from J, with 16 bases in between. Germline-derived CDR1 and CDR2 are LGHDT and YNNKEL (reference sequence). CDR3 DNA sequence: TGTGCCAGCAGCCAAGCCGTTGGGTGGCAGGGCTATGGCTACACCTTC. Protein product: CASSQAVGWQGYGYTF.

This rearrangement joins TRBV28 to TRBJ2-4, with TRBD2 as a possible D gene (5 bases). Germline loops: CDR1 MDHEN, CDR2 SYDVKM. CDR3 length equals 13 residues. The V end lost 6 bases, the J end lost 13 bases, and 19 bases lay between the germline ends. In DNA form, the CDR3 reads TGTGCCAGCAGCCTGAGGGCTCGGGGTGAGCAGTACTTC. This translates into CASSLRARGEQYF.

The rearrangement joins TRBV4-2 to TRBJ2-1, with 7 bases that match TRBD2. Germline V gives CDR1 LGHNA, CDR2 YNFKEQ. Losses at the gene ends were 1 base for V and 0 bases for J; bases not matched to a gene: 6. This CDR3 comprises 17 residues. This CDR3 is CASSQGPGTNSYNEQFF. In DNA, the CDR3 is TGTGCCAGCAGCCAAGGACCAGGGACTAACTCCTACAATGAGCAGTTCTTC.

CDR3 nucleotide sequence: TGTGCCAGCTCACCACCGGCAGGCTCCTACGAGCAGTACTTC. It is translated as CASSPPAGSYEQYF. The J gene is TRBJ2-7, the V gene TRBV18; unclear D gene. CDR1 is KGHSH and CDR2 is LQKENI in the germline V gene. Trimming took off 0 bases at V and 0 bases at J, with 6 bases between the two ends. The CDR3 is 14 amino acids. The entire variable domain, with the rest obtained from reference TRBV18 and TRBJ2-7, is as follows: NAGVMQNPRHLVRRRGQEARLRCSPMKGHSHVYWYRQLPEEGLKFMVYLQKENIIDESGMPKERFSAEFPKEGPSILRIQQVVRGDSAAYFCASSPPAGSYEQYFGPGTRLTVT.

The CDR3 spells CSASPSGRAYNEQFF. The CDR3 coding sequence is TGCAGTGCTAGCCCCAGCGGGAGGGCTTACAATGAGCAGTTCTTC. The chain recombines TRBV20-1 with TRBJ2-1; TRBD2 matches at 10 bases. There are 15 residues in the CDR3. Germline V CDR1 and CDR2: DFQATT, SNEGSKA (reference sequence). V shed 3 bases, J shed 4 bases, and the junction held 6 bases outside the gene matches.

To note about this clonotype: One end of the junction fails to match germline, which may point to a read error. V usage is TRBV7-2 and J usage is TRBJ1-1; D unresolved. Per germline, CDR1 SGHTA and CDR2 FQGNSA. The CDR3 has 14 amino acids. CDR3 residues: CASSLAVENTETFF. The CDR3 coding sequence is TGTGCCAGCAGCTTAGCTGTCGAGAACACTGAAACTTTCTTT.

A word on this clonotype: One end of the junction varies from germline; a read error may be responsible. This chain uses TRBV20-1 with TRBJ2-3, with 9 bases that match TRBD1. The CDR3 is made up of 14 amino acids. The V gene's germline CDR1 is DFQATT and CDR2 SNEGSKA (reference sequence). The CDR3 loop is CSALGEQGAHTRYF. As DNA, the CDR3 is TGCAGTGCTTTAGGGGAACAGGGGGCACATACGCGGTATTTT.

In this sample, this clonotype turned up once. This chain joins TRBV30 and TRBJ2-7, with D maybe TRBD2 (5 bases). Germline assignment: CDR1 GTSNPN and CDR2 SVGIG (reference sequence). The V gene lost 2 bases and the J gene lost 6 bases, with 8 bases spanning the gap. This CDR3 has 11 amino acids. The CDR3: CAWSSGFEQYF. In DNA, the CDR3 is TGTGCCTGGAGTTCGGGGTTCGAGCAGTACTTC.

The chain carries TRBV28 and TRBJ2-5, with 8 bases lining up with TRBD2. Germline V gives CDR1 MDHEN, CDR2 SYDVKM. The CDR3 has 16 amino acids. Trimming removed 1 base from V and 3 bases from J; junction bases left unmatched: 7. CDR3 DNA: TGTGCCAGCAGTTTATCCATAGCGGGACTTAAAGAGACCCAGTACTTC. Its translation: CASSLSIAGLKETQYF.

This clonotype turned up a few times. The rearrangement joins TRBV7-2 to TRBJ2-5, with D hard to call. V gave up 0 bases and J gave up 2 bases, with 10 bases separating them. The CDR3 covers 15 residues. The germline gives CDR1 SGHTA, CDR2 FQGNSA. The CDR3 spells CASSLARQLQETQYF. CDR3 bases: TGTGCCAGCAGCTTAGCGAGGCAGTTGCAAGAGACCCAGTACTTC.

This clonotype was seen just once. The chain links TRBV2 to TRBJ2-1, with D unresolved. V shed 6 bases and J shed 5 bases, with 20 bases lying between them. This CDR3 has 16 amino acids. Per germline, CDR1 SNHLY and CDR2 FYNNEI. The CDR3 spells CASSDLGRYIDNEQFF. Written as DNA, the CDR3 is TGTGCCAGCAGCGACCTCGGCAGGTATATCGACAATGAGCAGTTCTTC.

J is TRBJ2-4 and V is TRBV6-5; D call uncertain. The V gene lost 6 bases and the J gene lost 9 bases, with 12 bases spanning the gap. The CDR3 runs to 12 residues. CDR1 and CDR2 (germline): MNHEY, SVGAGI. CDR3 sequence: CASSPTWGIQYF. CDR3 coding DNA: TGTGCCAGCAGCCCTACGTGGGGCATTCAGTACTTC.

This clonotype has just one count. The chain uses TRBV27 and TRBJ2-5, with 11 bases lining up with TRBD2. Germline lookup yields CDR1 MNHEY and CDR2 SMNVEV (reference sequence). The V segment lost 3 bases and the J segment 2 bases; nucleotides outside the gene matches: 5. The CDR3 is 16 amino acids. The CDR3 DNA follows: TGTGCCAGCAGTTTCACCGGGACTAGCGGACAAGAGACCCAGTACTTC. Protein product: CASSFTGTSGQETQYF.

This clonotype was counted between two and nine times. This sequence may be a read error, since a much larger clone differs from it by one base. J is TRBJ2-7 and V is TRBV20-1; 8 bases are a match to TRBD2. The junction had 8 bases not matched to a gene; V was cut back by 3 bases and J by 7 bases. Germline CDR1 reads DFQATT; CDR2 reads SNEGSKA (reference sequence). The CDR3 is made up of 13 amino acids. CDR3 coding DNA: TGCAGTGCTAGGACTAGCGAGGGGGATGAGCAGTACTTC. Its translation is CSARTSEGDEQYF.

About this clonotype: The CDR3 carries no conserved terminal phenylalanine or tryptophan, so it likely arises from a read error. This chain uses TRBV6-2 or TRBV6-3 with TRBJ2-5, with no clear D. The V end lost 7 bases, the J end lost 5 bases, and 17 bases lay between the germline ends. Germline V gene data show CDR1 as MNHEY and CDR2 as SVGEGT. This CDR3 is 14 amino acids long. The DNA of the CDR3 is TGTGCCAGCAATCGGGCTGGGGTGAGGGAGACCCAGTACTGC. Translation gives CASNRAGVRETQYC.

Concerning this clonotype: The junction does not match germline at one end; this may be a read error. This rearrangement joins TRBV6-4 to TRBJ2-3; 11 bases match TRBD2. Germline CDR1 MRHNA, CDR2 SNTAGT. The CDR3 has 15 amino acids. The CDR3: CASSEGTSGTDAQYF. The CDR3 DNA sequence: TGTGCCAGCAGTGAAGGGACTAGCGGCACAGATGCGCAGTATTTT.

This clonotype was picked up one time. V is TRBV24-1 and J is TRBJ2-3; TRBD1 matches at 8 bases. This CDR3 has 16 amino acids. The V segment lost 4 bases and the J segment 4 bases; nucleotides outside the gene matches: 9. The germline CDR1 and CDR2 sequences are KGHDR and SFDVKD. The CDR3 reads CATSETGTGTSDTQYF. The CDR3 nucleotides read TGTGCCACCAGTGAGACCGGGACAGGTACATCAGATACGCAGTATTTT.

The rearrangement uses TRBV20-1 and TRBJ2-3; D gene unclear. The CDR3 spans 17 residues. Trimming removed 4 bases from V and 2 bases from J, with 22 bases in between. Germline CDR1 is DFQATT and CDR2 is SNEGSKA (reference sequence). The CDR3 reads CSAMGPTTTTNTDTQYF. The CDR3 coding sequence is TGCAGTGCTATGGGCCCTACGACCACTACAAACACAGATACGCAGTATTTT.

This clonotype showed up just a few times. One end of the junction varies from germline; a read error may be responsible. J is TRBJ1-6 and V is TRBV6-1; D uncertain. The CDR3 length is 14 residues. Germline-derived CDR1 and CDR2 are MNHNS and SASEGT. The CDR3 coding sequence is TGTGCCAGCAGTGATTCTGGAGGCAATTCACCCCCCCACTTT. This encodes CASSDSGGNSPPHF.

This clonotype turned up a few times. This chain links TRBV5-1 with TRBJ2-1; TRBD2 matches 12 bases. The germline V gene encodes CDR1 SGHRS and CDR2 YFSETQ. V lost 4 bases and J lost 8; bases outside the gene matches: 10. The CDR3 spans 16 residues. The CDR3 reads CASSAVTSGSIYEQFF. Written as DNA, the CDR3 is TGCGCCAGCAGCGCGGTGACTAGCGGGAGTATCTATGAGCAGTTCTTC.

In its sample, this clonotype was seen a few times. This sequence joins TRBV7-9 and TRBJ2-1; TRBD2 matches at 12 bases. Germline CDR1 and CDR2: SEHNR and FQNEAQ (reference sequence). V dropped 5 bases and J dropped 1; count of bases not matched to a gene: 12. The length of the CDR3 is 19 residues. CDR3 residues: CASSPRAATSGRSYNEQFF. Here the CDR3 DNA reads TGTGCCAGCAGCCCCCGTGCGGCGACTAGCGGGAGATCCTACAATGAGCAGTTCTTC.

The chain carries TRBV5-1 and TRBJ1-1, with D maybe TRBD1 (5 bases). The CDR3 has 15 amino acids. Germline V lookup: CDR1 SGHRS, CDR2 YFSETQ. V was shortened by 4 bases and J by 0 bases, with 13 bases between the two germline ends. The CDR3 DNA reads as TGCGCCAGCAGCATACGGACATCGGTGAACACTGAAGCTTTCTTT. Protein: CASSIRTSVNTEAFF.

V and J are TRBV4-2 and TRBJ2-5, with TRBD2 matching over 13 bases. The CDR3 is 16 residues long. The germline gives CDR1 LGHNA, CDR2 YNFKEQ. Losses at the gene ends were 1 base for V and 11 bases for J; bases not matched to a gene: 10. The CDR3 DNA reads TGTGCCAGCAGCCAAGTAGGACTAGCGGGGGAAAATGAGCAGTACTTC. This codes for CASSQVGLAGENEQYF.